The rows below give T cell receptor beta chains drawn from one sample of a study of post-analysis software for immune sequencing data. Using its own MiXCR run on the PCR reads, TCRdb lists one record per CDR3 protein. This table holds approximately 350,000 distinct CDR3 sequences, 30% to 45% found once. The sequenced sample was blood. The receptors were gathered from a girl under 18 with multiple sclerosis. The CDR3 runs from the conserved cysteine through the conserved F or W. Fields, in order: J gene, V gene, CDR3 protein.

TRBJ2-5,TRBV29-1,CSLNRGGGTQYF
TRBJ2-3,TRBV5-1,CASSSTPTVTDTQYF
TRBJ2-1,TRBV20-1,CSASGLAGHPNNEQFF
TRBJ1-2,TRBV6-5,CASRLGQGGFGYTF
TRBJ2-5,TRBV11-2,CASSLGGAEKQETQYF
TRBJ2-5,TRBV12-3/TRBV12-4,CASSFPGGGETQYF
TRBJ2-1,TRBV5-1,CASSLLGQGPSYEQFF
TRBJ2-3,TRBV7-2,CASSLPLQGLQPADTQYF
TRBJ2-5,TRBV7-2,CASSSDAGGQETQYF
TRBJ2-5,TRBV5-5,CASSPGQGATQYF
TRBJ2-7,TRBV5-1,CASSLDPGGLNEQYF
TRBJ2-5,TRBV29-1,CSVGRGGETQYF
TRBJ2-5,TRBV4-1,CASSQTGQPSVETQYF
TRBJ2-3,TRBV10-3,CAISFGDTITDTQYF
TRBJ1-2,TRBV11-2,CASSLGGTGVLAPYGYTF
TRBJ2-4,TRBV4-1,CASSVGHGGAKNIQYF